This T cell receptor (beta chain) was captured in a study of blood T cell repertoires in COVID-19. Across the whole study: Researchers got acute and convalescent COVID-19 samples from the United States, Italy and Spain. The analysed material was cDNA or gDNA that came from T cells, B-cell-depleted T cells, or PBMCs.

Authors' analysis steps: Amplification with reference gene primers provided the estimates of nucleated cell counts. TCRdb's table, derived via immunoSEQ multiplex PCR, lists solely in-frame clones and lacks some. That table furnishes V, J and clone size, whereas the DNA furnished D and trimming. Of 140,000 to 150,000 clones listed, roughly 79% are singletons. CDR1 is LNHDA and CDR2 is SQIVND in the germline V gene (reference sequence). The junction had 6 bases not matched to a gene; V was cut back by 3 bases and J by 3 bases. CDR3 length: 15 amino acids. The V gene is TRBV19, the J gene TRBJ1-2, with 8 bases identical to TRBD1. The origin of this receptor is a human donor with acute or convalescent COVID-19. The donor label of this sample is uncertain. The sample was peripheral blood. The CDR3 sequence is CASSIGSGGHYGYTF. CDR3 nucleotide sequence: TGTGCCAGTAGTATCGGGTCAGGGGGCCACTATGGCTACACCTTC.